This T cell receptor (beta chain) was identified in a study of high-grade serous ovarian cancer treatment subgroups. Looking at the study overall: Samples averaged approximately 13,000 reads and thousands of unique TCR beta rearrangements.

Comment on this clone: Its cognate antigen is unknown.

Tumor samples were taken before definitive surgery or chemotherapy. Measured with immunoSEQ multiplex PCR; TCRdb has only the in-frame clones, and not every one. The table includes about 12,000 clones, about 88% detected once. Study results and caveats: Spatial context was lost because tumors were sequenced in bulk.

What was sequenced was tumor tissue. The sequence came from a human donor with high-grade serous ovarian cancer.

The CDR3 nucleotides are TGTGCCACGGGCCTGGGCAGTGCGAACACCGGGGAGCTGTTTTTT. It translates to CATGLGSANTGELFF. The rearrangement uses TRBV6-6 and TRBJ2-2; no firm D call. V gave up 10 bases and J gave up 0 bases, with 15 bases separating them. Germline V gene sequence: CDR1 MNHNY, CDR2 SVGAGI (reference sequence). The CDR3 spans 15 residues.